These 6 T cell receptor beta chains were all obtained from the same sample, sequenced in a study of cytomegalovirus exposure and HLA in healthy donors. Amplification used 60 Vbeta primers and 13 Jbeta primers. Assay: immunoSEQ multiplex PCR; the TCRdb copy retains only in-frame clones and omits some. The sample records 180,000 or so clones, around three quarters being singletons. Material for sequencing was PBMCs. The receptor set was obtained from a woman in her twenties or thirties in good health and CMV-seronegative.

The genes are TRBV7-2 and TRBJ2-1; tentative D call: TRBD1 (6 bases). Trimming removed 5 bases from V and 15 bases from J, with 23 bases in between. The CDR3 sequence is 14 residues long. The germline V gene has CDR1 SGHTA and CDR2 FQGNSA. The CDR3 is CASSRRGKGPNSFF. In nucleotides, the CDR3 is TGTGCCAGCAGCCGTAGGGGGAAGGGGCCGAACTCGTTCTTC.

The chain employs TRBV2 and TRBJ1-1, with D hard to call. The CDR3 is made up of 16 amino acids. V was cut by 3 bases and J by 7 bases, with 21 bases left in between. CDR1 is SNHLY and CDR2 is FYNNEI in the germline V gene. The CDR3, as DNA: TGTGCCAGCAGTGAGCTTTGGCGTGCGGGTCTCGGTGAAGCTTTCTTT. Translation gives CASSELWRAGLGEAFF. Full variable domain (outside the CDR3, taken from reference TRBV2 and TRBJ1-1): EPEVTQTPSHQVTQMGQEVILRCVPISNHLYFYWYRQILGQKVEFLVSFYNNEISEKSEIFDDQFSVERPDGSNFTLKIRSTKLEDSAMYFCASSELWRAGLGEAFFGQGTRLTVV.

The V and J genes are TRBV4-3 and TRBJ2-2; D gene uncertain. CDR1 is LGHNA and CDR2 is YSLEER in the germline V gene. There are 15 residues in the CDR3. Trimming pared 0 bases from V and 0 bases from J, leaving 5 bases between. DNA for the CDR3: TGCGCCAGCAGCCAAGACAGGACGAACACCGGGGAGCTGTTTTTT. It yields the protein CASSQDRTNTGELFF.

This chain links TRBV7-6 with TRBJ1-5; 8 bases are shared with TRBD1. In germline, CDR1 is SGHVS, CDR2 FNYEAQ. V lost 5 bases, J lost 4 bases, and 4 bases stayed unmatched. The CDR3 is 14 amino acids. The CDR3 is CASSQRTGNQPQHF. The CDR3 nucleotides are TGTGCCAGCAGCCAACGGACAGGGAATCAGCCCCAGCATTTT.

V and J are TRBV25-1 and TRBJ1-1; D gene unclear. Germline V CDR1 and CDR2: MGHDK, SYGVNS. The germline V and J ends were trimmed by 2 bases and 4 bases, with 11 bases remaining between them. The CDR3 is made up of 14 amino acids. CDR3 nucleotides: TGTGCCAGCAGTGAAGAGATAGTTCCCACTGAAGCTTTCTTT. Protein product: CASSEEIVPTEAFF.

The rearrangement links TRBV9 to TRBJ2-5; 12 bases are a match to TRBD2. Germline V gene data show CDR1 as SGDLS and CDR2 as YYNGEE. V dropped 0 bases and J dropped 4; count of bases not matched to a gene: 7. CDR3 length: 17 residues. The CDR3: CASSVVASGGARETQYF. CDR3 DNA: TGTGCCAGCAGCGTAGTAGCTAGCGGGGGGGCTCGAGAGACCCAGTACTTC.